This TCR beta chain was captured in a study of blood T cells in healthy people across ages. Whole-study findings and limits: The percentage of naive T cells correlated strongly with TCR beta diversity.

PCR was performed a second time for about 7 to 11 cycles using a sample-barcoded 5' primer and a J-beta primer mix. One entry per CDR3 protein results from TCRdb running MiXCR on the 5' RACE reads. This sample yields roughly 650,000 distinct CDR3 sequences, of which approximately 30% are seen a single time; approximately 15% belongs to the top ten. Trimming cost V 6 bases and J 0 bases, with 8 bases left between them. Germline CDR1 reads MNHEY; CDR2 reads SVGAGI. CDR3 size: 13 residues. This clonotype appeared many times. Antigen: not known. The sample was blood. The sequence came from a woman older than 75 in good health. The rearrangement links TRBV6-5 to TRBJ1-1; D possibly corresponds to TRBD1 (5 bases). CDR3 residues: CASRKGVNTEAFF. DNA of the CDR3: TGTGCCAGCAGAAAAGGGGTGAACACTGAAGCTTTCTTT.